The sample holds one count of the clone carrying this T cell receptor (beta chain). Its antigen is currently unknown. H&E slides confirmed each diagnosis, reviewed by two pathologists independently. V lost 0 bases, J lost 5 bases, and 14 bases lay in between. This CDR3 comprises 15 residues. The germline gives CDR1 SGHNT, CDR2 YYREEE (reference sequence). The sample belongs to a study of immune evolution from preneoplasia to lung adenocarcinoma. General study results and limits: Later-stage lesions seemingly showed higher T cell density and diversity than normal lung. Normal lung had the highest top T cell clone frequencies.

TCRdb's table, derived via immunoSEQ multiplex PCR, lists solely in-frame clones and lacks some. The data hold 5,000 to 6,000 clones, with about three quarters observed a single time. The sample was FFPE normal lung tissue adjacent to the tumor. The receptor's source is a person between 60 and 70 years old with lung adenocarcinoma. The V gene is TRBV5-4, the J gene TRBJ1-1; D unclear. CDR3 coding DNA: TGTGCCAGCAGCTTGGACATTGTAACAGAAACTGAAGCTTTCTTT. It specifies CASSLDIVTETEAFF.